The rows below give T cell receptor beta chains drawn from one sample of a study of T cells after yellow fever vaccination. MiXCR, run by TCRdb on the 5' RACE reads, gives a single entry per CDR3 protein. The table has 95,000 to 100,000 distinct CDR3 sequences, less than 6% seen once. The material was CD8+ T cells sorted from PBMCs, obtained 10 days after the yellow fever booster vaccination. The receptors here all came from a man aged 18 to 35 who received the YFV17D yellow fever vaccine. Each CDR3 is given with its conserved first and last residue. Each record gives: V gene, D gene, clone size, J gene, CDR3 protein, CDR3 DNA. The D gene is left open where the match is weak. Size is omitted from some rows. Given values are once, few, many or a class for expanded clones.

v_call: TRBV7-6; d_call: -; clone_size: many; j_call: TRBJ2-7; cdr3_aa: CASSPEGRYEQYF; cdr3_nt: TGTGCCAGCAGCCCCGAGGGCCGCTACGAGCAGTACTTC
v_call: TRBV18; d_call: -; clone_size: -; j_call: TRBJ2-1; cdr3_aa: CASSPNSNEGVRLNEQFF; cdr3_nt: TGTGCCAGCTCACCTAACTCGAACGAAGGGGTTCGGCTTAATGAGCAGTTCTTC
v_call: TRBV19; d_call: -; clone_size: -; j_call: TRBJ2-3; cdr3_aa: CASMRRFGSTDTQYF; cdr3_nt: TGTGCCAGTATGAGGAGATTCGGTAGCACAGATACGCAGTATTTT
v_call: TRBV5-6; d_call: TRBD1; clone_size: few; j_call: TRBJ2-5; cdr3_aa: CASSLLGGDRVRETQYF; cdr3_nt: TGTGCCAGCAGCTTGCTGGGCGGGGACAGGGTTAGGGAGACCCAGTACTTC
v_call: TRBV7-9; d_call: -; clone_size: -; j_call: TRBJ2-1; cdr3_aa: CASSHSLTNEQFF; cdr3_nt: TGTGCCAGCAGCCACTCCCTCACCAATGAGCAGTTCTTC
v_call: TRBV3-1; d_call: -; clone_size: many; j_call: TRBJ1-4; cdr3_aa: CASRDRTNEKLFF; cdr3_nt: TGTGCCAGCAGAGACAGAACTAATGAAAAACTGTTTTTT
v_call: TRBV4-1; d_call: -; clone_size: few; j_call: TRBJ1-1; cdr3_aa: CASSQIGPGTTEAFF; cdr3_nt: TGCGCCAGCAGCCAAATTGGCCCGGGGACCACTGAAGCTTTCTTT
v_call: TRBV6-2/TRBV6-3; d_call: -; clone_size: many; j_call: TRBJ2-7; cdr3_aa: CASSRSYEQYF; cdr3_nt: TGTGCCAGCAGCAGAAGCTACGAGCAGTACTTC
v_call: TRBV4-1; d_call: -; clone_size: few; j_call: TRBJ2-1; cdr3_aa: CASSQDWEGADEQFF; cdr3_nt: TGCGCCAGCAGCCAAGATTGGGAGGGGGCAGATGAGCAGTTCTTC
v_call: TRBV12-3/TRBV12-4; d_call: TRBD2; clone_size: -; j_call: TRBJ2-3; cdr3_aa: CASILAGGYGTDTQYF; cdr3_nt: TGTGCCAGCATTCTAGCGGGGGGATACGGCACAGATACGCAGTATTTT
v_call: TRBV7-3; d_call: TRBD1; clone_size: -; j_call: TRBJ2-2; cdr3_aa: CASSQTGAGELFF; cdr3_nt: TGTGCCAGCAGCCAGACAGGGGCCGGGGAGCTGTTTTTT
v_call: TRBV12-3/TRBV12-4; d_call: -; clone_size: -; j_call: TRBJ2-7; cdr3_aa: CASRGGEGLYEQYF; cdr3_nt: TGTGCCAGCAGAGGGGGAGAAGGTCTCTACGAGCAGTACTTC
v_call: TRBV5-1; d_call: -; clone_size: -; j_call: TRBJ2-2; cdr3_aa: CASSAGRTGELFF; cdr3_nt: TGCGCCAGCAGCGCAGGGCGTACCGGGGAGCTGTTTTTT
v_call: TRBV6-6; d_call: TRBD2; clone_size: few; j_call: TRBJ2-1; cdr3_aa: CASSYSSGTMGGSYNEQFF; cdr3_nt: TGTGCCAGCAGTTACTCGTCAGGGACTATGGGCGGCTCCTACAATGAGCAGTTCTTC
v_call: TRBV12-3/TRBV12-4; d_call: -; clone_size: few; j_call: TRBJ2-1; cdr3_aa: CASSFGTHNEQFF; cdr3_nt: TGTGCCAGCAGTTTTGGGACCCACAATGAGCAGTTCTTC
v_call: TRBV7-9; d_call: -; clone_size: few; j_call: TRBJ2-1; cdr3_aa: CASSGKGENEQFF; cdr3_nt: TGTGCCAGCAGTGGAAAAGGGGAAAATGAGCAGTTCTTC
v_call: TRBV14; d_call: -; clone_size: -; j_call: TRBJ2-2; cdr3_aa: CASSQVVGELFF; cdr3_nt: TGTGCCAGCAGCCAAGTGGTCGGGGAGCTGTTTTTT
v_call: TRBV27; d_call: -; clone_size: many; j_call: TRBJ2-7; cdr3_aa: CASSLGQTSSYEQYF; cdr3_nt: TGTGCCAGCAGTTTAGGACAGACGAGCTCCTACGAGCAGTACTTC
v_call: TRBV7-8; d_call: TRBD1; clone_size: few; j_call: TRBJ1-2; cdr3_aa: CASSLASGTGWGYTF; cdr3_nt: TGTGCCAGCAGCTTAGCTTCCGGGACAGGGTGGGGCTACACCTTC
v_call: TRBV15; d_call: -; clone_size: -; j_call: TRBJ1-3; cdr3_aa: CATSRDADYSGNTIYF; cdr3_nt: TGTGCCACCAGCAGAGATGCGGACTACTCTGGAAACACCATATATTTT
v_call: TRBV15; d_call: TRBD1; clone_size: -; j_call: TRBJ2-3; cdr3_aa: CATSSPPGQGTDTQYF; cdr3_nt: TGTGCCACCAGCAGCCCCCCGGGACAGGGGACAGATACGCAGTATTTT
v_call: TRBV15; d_call: TRBD2; clone_size: -; j_call: TRBJ2-3; cdr3_aa: CATSRAPYGGALDTQYF; cdr3_nt: TGTGCCACCAGCAGAGCGCCTTACGGGGGGGCGTTGGATACGCAGTATTTT